Each of the 21 T cell receptor beta chains below was sequenced from the same sample in a study of tumor and adjacent non-tumor tissue in lung cancer (dated by TCRdb to the late 2010s). Library preparation employed multiplex PCR. The sequencing machine was an Illumina HiSeq 2500. TCRbeta libraries were constructed through three rounds of nested PCR with primers (Table S4) according to protocols modified from ARM-PCR. TCRdb passed the public sequencing reads through fastp at Q25 and MiXCR, retaining productive beta sequences. Entries are consolidated by CDR3 protein sequence, retaining the most common genes and DNA. The sample has 200,000 to 250,000 distinct CDR3 sequences on record, less than 80% of them singletons. Clones ranked in the top ten supply approximately 25% of the sample. RNA was isolated from bulk, unsorted tissue, and RNA quality was assessed with a NanoDrop ND-1000 and an Agilent 2100.

Material for sequencing was lung tumor tissue. These receptor sequences come from a man in his sixties with non-small cell lung cancer.

Details on this clonotype: Sequence at one end of the junction differs from germline and may be a read error. V usage is TRBV20-1 and J usage is TRBJ1-2; 8 bases map to TRBD1. Germline loops: CDR1 DFQATT, CDR2 SNEGSKA (reference sequence). This CDR3 region has 16 residues. CDR3 protein: CSTSRGDRLRNYGYTF. The CDR3, as DNA: TGCAGTACTAGTCGGGGGGACAGGCTCCGGAACTATGGCTACACCTTC.

Details on this clonotype: A much more abundant neighbour one base away suggests this may be a read error. The rearrangement links TRBV6-5 to TRBJ1-1, with TRBD1 as a possible D gene (6 bases). The V end was cut by 6 bases, the J end by 7 bases, with 15 bases between. This CDR3 contains 13 residues. The germline V gene encodes CDR1 MNHEY and CDR2 SVGAGI. In DNA, the CDR3 is TGTGCCAGCAGCGTCAGGGGAAGGCGTGAAGCTTTCTTT. This codes for CASSVRGRREAFF.

As to this clonotype: This sequence may be a read error, since a much larger clone differs from it by one base. The chain employs TRBV20-1 and TRBJ2-1; possible D gene TRBD2, 6 bases. Trimming stripped 1 base from V and 10 bases from J, with 14 bases between. This CDR3 region has 13 residues. Germline lookup yields CDR1 DFQATT and CDR2 SNEGSKA (reference sequence). The CDR3 reads CSARAGAQREQFF. CDR3 nucleotide sequence: TGCAGTGCTAGAGCGGGAGCGCAGAGGGAGCAGTTCTTC.

This clonotype occurred a few times. This rearrangement joins TRBV20-1 to TRBJ2-7; weak D call: TRBD1 (5 bases). CDR3 length: 15 amino acids. Germline V gene sequence: CDR1 DFQATT, CDR2 SNEGSKA (reference sequence). V lost 4 bases, J lost 5 bases, and 21 bases lay in between. The CDR3 bases are TGCAGTGCTACCCTACCACCCACAGGCCCCGACGAGCAGTACTTC. Protein product: CSATLPPTGPDEQYF.

This clonotype was seen many times. The rearrangement uses TRBV4-1 and TRBJ2-1, with 7 bases identical to TRBD2. Germline V lookup: CDR1 MGHRA, CDR2 YSYEKL. CDR3 length: 17 amino acids. V gave up 3 bases and J gave up 1 base; unmatched junction bases: 9. CDR3 loop: CASSQTRARGSYNEQFF. The CDR3 nucleotides read TGCGCCAGCAGCCAGACCCGGGCGCGGGGGTCCTACAATGAGCAGTTCTTC.

This sequence joins TRBV20-1 and TRBJ1-2; 9 bases are shared with TRBD1. The trim removed 3 bases at V and 7 bases at J, leaving 6 bases unmatched. The length of the CDR3 is 13 residues. The germline CDR1 and CDR2 sequences are DFQATT and SNEGSKA (reference sequence). The CDR3 protein is CSARDRGASGYTF. The DNA for the CDR3 is TGCAGTGCTAGGGACAGGGGCGCATCTGGCTACACCTTC.

This sequence joins TRBV4-2 and TRBJ2-2, with D perhaps TRBD1 (6 bases). The germline CDR1 and CDR2 sequences are LGHNA and YNFKEQ. This CDR3 has 16 residues. The V gene lost 2 bases and the J gene lost 2 bases, with 12 bases spanning the gap. In DNA form, the CDR3 reads TGTGCCAGCAGCCAAAAAGGGACATTAAACACCGGGGAGCTGTTTTTT. Its translation: CASSQKGTLNTGELFF.

This clonotype was detected only once. The junction shows a germline mismatch at one end, possibly a read error. V gene TRBV29-1 combines with J gene TRBJ1-6; D perhaps matches TRBD1 (5 bases). The CDR3 is 15 residues long. CDR1 and CDR2 from the germline V gene are SQVTM and ANQGSEA. The CDR3 nucleotides read TGCAGCGCTCTAATGGACATGCCTCGTAATTCACTCCTCCACTTT. It yields the protein CSALMDMPRNSLLHF.

This clonotype was seen a single time. Given a much more abundant clone one base away, this may be a read error. The gene calls are TRBV4-1 and TRBJ1-5, with D perhaps TRBD2 (5 bases). The DNA end is a closer match to TRBJ2-3, so the J assignment may be wrong. The CDR3 spans 15 residues. CDR1 is MGHRA and CDR2 is YSYEKL in the germline V gene. The CDR3 nucleotides are TGCGCCAGCAGCCAAGAATCGGGGTTCAATCAGCCCCAGTATTTT. Translating gives CASSQESGFNQPQYF.

This rearrangement joins TRBV6-2 or TRBV6-3 to TRBJ2-5, with D perhaps matching TRBD1 (5 bases). The CDR3 totals 13 residues. The germline V gene has CDR1 MNHEY and CDR2 SVGEGT. The CDR3: CNSGRGNQETQYF. The CDR3 bases are TGTAACAGTGGAAGGGGTAACCAAGAGACCCAGTACTTC.

Comments on this clonotype: A much bigger clone sits one base away, suggesting this may be a read error. This chain links TRBV29-1 with TRBJ2-1; 8 bases map to TRBD1. CDR3 length equals 13 residues. Trimming took 7 bases from V and 3 from J; bases not matched to a gene: 5. Germline V gene lookup returns CDR1 SQVTM and CDR2 ANQGSEA. This CDR3 is CSAMTGDYNEQFF. Here the CDR3 DNA reads TGCAGCGCCATGACAGGGGACTACAATGAGCAGTTCTTC.

The chain combines TRBV4-2 with TRBJ1-4; unclear D gene. The germline V and J ends were trimmed by 0 bases and 3 bases, with 11 bases remaining between them. Germline V lookup: CDR1 LGHNA, CDR2 YNFKEQ. The CDR3 consists of 16 residues. The CDR3 nucleotides read TGTGCCAGCAGCCAAGATCTACCCAAGGCTAATGAAAAACTGTTTTTT. Its translation: CASSQDLPKANEKLFF.

The sample holds one count of this clonotype. This chain joins TRBV29-1 and TRBJ1-2, with D perhaps matching TRBD1 (5 bases). Germline V gene lookup returns CDR1 SQVTM and CDR2 ANQGSEA. There are 15 residues in the CDR3. The ends were cut back, 1 base at V and 9 bases at J, with 21 bases in the middle. The CDR3 DNA is TGCAGCGTTGAAGCCGTGGCCGGGGTTCAGGGTAGCTACACCTTC. Translation: CSVEAVAGVQGSYTF. The complete variable domain, with remaining parts taken from reference TRBV29-1 and TRBJ1-2, reads SAVISQKPSRDICQRGTSLTIQCQVDSQVTMMFWYRQQPGQSLTLIATANQGSEATYESGFVIDKFPISRPNLTFSTLTVSNMSPEDSSIYLCSVEAVAGVQGSYTFGSGTRLTVV.

A word on this clonotype: A much larger clone sits a single nucleotide away, making a read error possible. The V gene is TRBV4-1, the J gene TRBJ1-2; TRBD1 might be the D (5 bases). V was cut by 3 bases and J by 4 bases, with 24 bases left in between. CDR3 length: 18 amino acids. Germline V gene lookup returns CDR1 MGHRA and CDR2 YSYEKL. CDR3 in amino acids: CASSQGVGQAISLYGYTF. The CDR3 bases are TGCGCCAGCAGCCAGGGGGTGGGGCAGGCGATTAGCCTCTATGGCTACACCTTC.

Concerning this clonotype itself: The junction departs from germline at one end; a sequencing error may be responsible. V is TRBV12-5 and J is TRBJ1-2; 9 nucleotides match TRBD1. CDR1 and CDR2 from the germline V gene are LGHNT and FRNRAP. The CDR3 has 17 amino acids. The CDR3 protein is CVSGYLTGGFGSSGYTF. The CDR3 nucleotides read TGTGTTAGTGGTTATTTGACAGGGGGTTTTGGATCTAGTGGCTACACCTTC.

To note about this clonotype: The conserved closing phenylalanine or tryptophan is absent in this CDR3, likely reflecting a read error. The chain is built from TRBV4-1 and TRBJ1-2; 10 bases map to TRBD1. V lost 0 bases and J lost 5; bases outside the gene matches: 9. The CDR3 consists of 17 residues. Germline values: CDR1 MGHRA, CDR2 YSYEKL. CDR3 loop: CASSQDTGTGEDYGYTV. The CDR3 bases are TGCGCCAGCAGCCAAGATACCGGGACAGGGGAAGATTATGGCTACACCGTC.

The V call is TRBV6-5, the J call TRBJ1-2; the D gene is possibly TRBD1 (5 bases). In germline, CDR1 is MNHEY, CDR2 SVGAGI. The CDR3 extends over 12 amino acids. V lost 8 bases and J 7 bases, leaving 14 bases between the germline ends. The CDR3 loop is CASWRTRIGYTF. The CDR3 coding sequence is TGTGCCAGCTGGAGGACAAGGATTGGCTACACCTTC.

The chain has TRBV20-1 and TRBJ2-7, with 8 bases fitting TRBD2. The CDR3 runs 13 residues. J gave up 7 bases and V 1 base, and 6 bases lay outside the gene matches. Per germline, CDR1 DFQATT and CDR2 SNEGSKA (reference sequence). The CDR3 region has the DNA TGCAGTGCTAGAGCGGACGCGGGGGGTGAGCAGTACTTC. This translates into CSARADAGGEQYF.

In regard to this clonotype: At one end the junction does not follow the germline gene, possibly because of a read error. This chain links TRBV11-3 with TRBJ1-2; D is possibly TRBD1 (5 bases). The CDR3 loop spans 14 amino acids. The germline CDR1 and CDR2 sequences are SGHNT and YENEEA. The CDR3 nucleotides are TGTGCCAGCAGCGACCGGACATGGAACTATGTCTACACTTTC. It encodes CASSDRTWNYVYTF.

Notes on this clonotype: One junction end disagrees with the germline gene, perhaps due to a read error. The V gene is TRBV6-5, the J gene TRBJ2-7; D possibly corresponds to TRBD2 (6 bases). There are 15 residues in the CDR3. Germline CDR1 and CDR2: MNHEY and SVGAGI. The CDR3 protein is CARRPQLSEDYQQYF. The CDR3 DNA follows: TGTGCCCGCAGGCCTCAACTGTCGGAGGACTACCAGCAGTACTTC.

The sample holds a few counts of this clonotype. A much larger clone sits a single nucleotide away, making a read error possible. The chain links TRBV6-1 to TRBJ2-3, with D unresolved. The CDR3 is made up of 15 amino acids. Germline-derived CDR1 and CDR2 are MNHNS and SASEGT. Deletions cut 0 bases from V and 0 bases from J, with 7 bases between. The CDR3 bases are TGTGCCAGCAGTGAAGCATTAGGGAGCACAGATACGCAGTATTTT. Its protein is CASSEALGSTDTQYF.